This T cell receptor beta chain was sequenced in a study of chemoradiotherapy in HPV16-positive cancers. Germline CDR1 and CDR2: SGHTA and FQGNSA. V lost 1 base and J lost 6, with 10 bases in between. CDR3 length equals 13 residues. Clones were sequenced by immunoSEQ multiplex PCR, and TCRdb holds only the in-frame ones, with some missing. The sample yields about 8,800 clones, roughly 71% seen once. Sequenced material: tumor tissue, taken from a patient who underwent chemoradiotherapy. This TCR was recovered from a human donor with HPV-associated anogenital cancer. J is TRBJ2-7 and V is TRBV7-2; a possible D gene is TRBD1 (5 bases). The DNA of the CDR3 is TGTGCCAGCAGCTTAGTCAGGGATGGCGAGCAGTACTTC. Translating it yields CASSLVRDGEQYF.